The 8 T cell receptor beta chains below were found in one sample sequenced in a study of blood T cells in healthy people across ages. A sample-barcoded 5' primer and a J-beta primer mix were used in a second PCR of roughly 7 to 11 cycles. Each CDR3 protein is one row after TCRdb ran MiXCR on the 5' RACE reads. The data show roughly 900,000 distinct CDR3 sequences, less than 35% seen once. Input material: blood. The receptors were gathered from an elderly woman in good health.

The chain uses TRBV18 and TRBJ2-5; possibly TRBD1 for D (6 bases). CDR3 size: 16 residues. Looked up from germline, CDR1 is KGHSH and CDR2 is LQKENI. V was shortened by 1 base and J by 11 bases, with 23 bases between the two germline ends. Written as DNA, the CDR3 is TGTGCCAGCTCACCACGAACCAGGGGCGAGGGTAATGAGCAGTACTTC. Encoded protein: CASSPRTRGEGNEQYF.

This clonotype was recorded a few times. CDR3 amino acids: CASSQDRKNSPLHF. The CDR3 DNA reads TGTGCCAGCTCGCAGGACCGAAAAAATTCACCCCTCCACTTT. The chain links TRBV18 to TRBJ1-6; unclear D gene. Deletions cut 6 bases from V and 7 bases from J, with 13 bases between. Germline lookup yields CDR1 KGHSH and CDR2 LQKENI. This CDR3 contains 14 residues.

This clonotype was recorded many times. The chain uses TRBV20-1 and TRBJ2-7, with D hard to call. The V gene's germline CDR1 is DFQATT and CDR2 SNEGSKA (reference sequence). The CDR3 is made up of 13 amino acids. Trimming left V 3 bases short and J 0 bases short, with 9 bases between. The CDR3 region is CSARGLSSYEQYF. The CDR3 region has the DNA TGCAGTGCTAGGGGATTGAGCTCCTACGAGCAGTACTTC.

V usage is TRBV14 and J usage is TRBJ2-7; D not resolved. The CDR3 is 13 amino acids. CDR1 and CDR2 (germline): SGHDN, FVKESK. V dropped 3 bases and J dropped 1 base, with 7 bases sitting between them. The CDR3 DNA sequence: TGTGCCAGCAGCCATTTTCCATCCTACGAGCAGTACTTC. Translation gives CASSHFPSYEQYF.

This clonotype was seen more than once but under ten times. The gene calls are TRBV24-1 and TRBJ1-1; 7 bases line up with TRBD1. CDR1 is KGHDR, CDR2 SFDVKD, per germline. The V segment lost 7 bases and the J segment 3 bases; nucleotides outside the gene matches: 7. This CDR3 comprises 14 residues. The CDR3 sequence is CATRAGTVDTEAFF. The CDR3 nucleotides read TGTGCCACCAGAGCCGGGACAGTAGACACTGAAGCTTTCTTT.

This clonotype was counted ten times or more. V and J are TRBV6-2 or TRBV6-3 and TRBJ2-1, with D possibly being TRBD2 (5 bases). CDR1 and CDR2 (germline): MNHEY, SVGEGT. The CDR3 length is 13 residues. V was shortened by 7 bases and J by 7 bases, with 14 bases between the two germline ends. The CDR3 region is CASTPRRGNEQFF. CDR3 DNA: TGTGCCAGCACTCCACGACGGGGAAATGAGCAGTTCTTC.

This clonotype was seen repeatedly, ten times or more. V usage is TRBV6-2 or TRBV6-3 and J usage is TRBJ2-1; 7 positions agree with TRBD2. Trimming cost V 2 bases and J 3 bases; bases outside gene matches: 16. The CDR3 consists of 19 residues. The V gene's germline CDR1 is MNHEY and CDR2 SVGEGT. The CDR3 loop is CASSYSPRPTSFDYNEQFF. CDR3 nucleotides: TGTGCCAGCAGTTACAGTCCCCGACCGACTAGCTTCGACTACAATGAGCAGTTCTTC.

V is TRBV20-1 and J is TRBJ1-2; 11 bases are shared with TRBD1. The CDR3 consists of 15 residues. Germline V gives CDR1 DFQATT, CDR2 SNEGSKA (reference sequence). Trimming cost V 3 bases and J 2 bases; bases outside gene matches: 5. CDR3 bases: TGCAGTGCTAGGGGGGACAGGGGGAAAAACTATGGCTACACCTTC. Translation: CSARGDRGKNYGYTF.